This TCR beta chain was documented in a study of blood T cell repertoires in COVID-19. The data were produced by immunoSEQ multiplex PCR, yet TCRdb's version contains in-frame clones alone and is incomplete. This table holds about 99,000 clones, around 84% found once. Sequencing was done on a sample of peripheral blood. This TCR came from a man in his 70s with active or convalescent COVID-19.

CDR3 residues: CASSMANFYGYTF. In DNA, the CDR3 is TGTGCCAGCAGTATGGCAAATTTCTATGGCTACACCTTC. The V gene is TRBV6-5, the J gene TRBJ1-2; the D is unclear. The CDR3 runs to 13 residues. Germline loops: CDR1 MNHEY, CDR2 SVGAGI. Trimming took off 5 bases at V and 4 bases at J, with 11 bases between the two ends.